In this sample, the clone carrying this T cell receptor beta chain turned up a few times. What it binds is not known. This entry comes from a study of radiotherapy plus CTLA-4 blockade in lung cancer. TCRdb's copy holds only in-frame clones and misses some; the assay was immunoSEQ multiplex PCR. The sample yields around 63,000 clones, approximately 76% seen once. Germline CDR1 and CDR2: LNHDA and SQIVND (reference sequence). Deletions cut 5 bases from V and 7 bases from J, with 20 bases between. This CDR3 is 15 amino acids long. Study results and limitations: Strongest reported response predictors: early blood clone changes and post-radiation interferon-beta. In blood, after radiotherapy plus ipilimumab, tumor-derived TCR clones expanded.

Enrolled patients, whose metastatic non-small-cell lung cancer was chemo-refractory, received focal radiation plus CTLA-4 blockade with ipilimumab. This TCR came from a human donor with non-small cell lung cancer whose response to radiotherapy plus ipilimumab could not be evaluated. Some clones in this sample may be carry-over from other donors' samples. V usage is TRBV19 and J usage is TRBJ1-2; D unclear. The sample was peripheral blood, taken from a patient treated with radiotherapy plus ipilimumab. The DNA for the CDR3 is TGTGCCAGTAGTTCCCTAGACCGGTTTGGGTCTGGCTACACCTTC. Its protein is CASSSLDRFGSGYTF.